These 24 T cell receptor beta chains were all obtained from the same sample, sequenced in a study of T-cell memory formation after mild COVID-19. TCRdb called the 5' RACE reads again in MiXCR, with one record for every CDR3 protein. The sample holds 530,000 or so distinct CDR3 sequences, around a sixth seen once. The source material was PBMCs or a T cell subset sorted from them (not recorded which). The receptors were sampled from an adult woman who had mild COVID-19 (a few samples of this study predate the infection). Cell type and time point are not known.

The rearrangement joins TRBV20-1 to TRBJ1-1, with TRBD1 identical over 7 bases. CDR1 is DFQATT, CDR2 SNEGSKA, per germline (reference sequence). V shed 4 bases, J shed 4 bases, and the junction held 15 bases outside the gene matches. CDR3 length: 16 residues. The CDR3 region is CSANKFVAGGGTEAFF. The DNA of the CDR3 is TGCAGTGCTAATAAGTTCGTGGCAGGGGGGGGCACTGAAGCTTTCTTT.

This chain connects TRBV9 to TRBJ2-5; D may match TRBD1 or TRBD2 (5 bases each). The V and J ends lost 3 bases and 3 bases respectively, with 12 bases between them. The CDR3 contains 14 residues. Germline V gene data show CDR1 as SGDLS and CDR2 as YYNGEE. CDR3: CASSAPGRKETQYF. The CDR3 bases are TGTGCCAGCAGCGCGCCGGGGCGAAAAGAGACCCAGTACTTC.

The V and J genes are TRBV15 and TRBJ2-6; D may be TRBD1 (6 bases). This CDR3 contains 15 residues. CDR1 is LNHNV and CDR2 is YYDKDF in the germline V gene (reference sequence). Trimming took off 3 bases at V and 4 bases at J, with 10 bases between the two ends. This chain's CDR3 is CATSSTGYGANVLTF. The CDR3, as DNA: TGTGCCACCAGCAGCACAGGGTACGGGGCCAACGTCCTGACTTTC.

V gene TRBV15 combines with J gene TRBJ2-2; D may be TRBD1 (6 bases). This CDR3 is 16 amino acids long. Germline V gene data show CDR1 as LNHNV and CDR2 as YYDKDF (reference sequence). V lost 8 bases to trimming and J lost 3 bases, with 19 bases between them. The CDR3: CATRGGLGAYTGELFF. The CDR3 nucleotides read TGTGCCACCCGGGGCGGTTTGGGGGCTTACACCGGGGAGCTGTTTTTT.

This clonotype came up a few times. The CDR3 sequence is CASSQVAGSWDTQYF. The CDR3 DNA sequence: TGTGCCAGCAGCCAAGTAGCGGGGTCCTGGGATACGCAGTATTTT. The chain has TRBV4-2 and TRBJ2-3, with 8 bases lining up with TRBD2. The V and J ends lost 1 base and 6 bases, in that order; junction bases with no gene match: 6. The length of the CDR3 is 15 residues. Germline CDR1 LGHNA, CDR2 YNFKEQ.

The chain has TRBV14 and TRBJ1-6; 8 positions agree with TRBD1. This CDR3 is 12 amino acids long. V was clipped by 3 bases and J by 15 bases; unmatched bases: 4. Germline V gene data show CDR1 as SGHDN and CDR2 as FVKESK. CDR3 DNA sequence: TGTGCCAGCAGCCAGGACAGGGCTAGCCTCCACTTT. Protein: CASSQDRASLHF.

The chain recombines TRBV5-1 with TRBJ1-6, with a weak D call TRBD1 (5 bases). This CDR3 has 16 amino acids. The ends were cut back, 4 bases at V and 0 bases at J, with 11 bases in the middle. CDR1 and CDR2 (germline): SGHRS, YFSETQ. The CDR3 reads CASSPEGFSYNSPLHF. For the CDR3, the DNA is TGCGCCAGCAGCCCCGAGGGGTTCTCCTATAATTCACCCCTCCACTTT. Supplemented by reference TRBV5-1 and TRBJ1-6, the full variable domain reads KAGVTQTPRYLIKTRGQQVTLSCSPISGHRSVSWYQQTPGQGLQFLFEYFSETQRNKGNFPGRFSGRQFSNSRSEMNVSTLELGDSALYLCASSPEGFSYNSPLHFGNGTRLTVT.

The chain couples TRBV19 to TRBJ2-7, with D unresolved. CDR1 and CDR2 from the germline V gene are LNHDA and SQIVND (reference sequence). Trimming took off 2 bases at V and 2 bases at J, with 7 bases between the two ends. The CDR3 has 13 residues. The CDR3 sequence: CASSITQAYEQYF. The CDR3 bases are TGTGCCAGTAGTATAACTCAGGCCTACGAGCAGTACTTC.

Ten or more counts support this clonotype. The V call is TRBV9, the J call TRBJ2-3; D gene unclear. V dropped 2 bases and J dropped 0 bases, with 7 bases sitting between them. This CDR3 is built from 14 residues. Germline V CDR1 and CDR2: SGDLS, YYNGEE. CDR3 residues: CASSVVLSTDTQYF. Written as DNA, the CDR3 is TGTGCCAGCAGCGTGGTGTTAAGCACAGATACGCAGTATTTT.

This clonotype was seen a handful of times. The chain is built from TRBV20-1 and TRBJ1-3; D not resolved. CDR1 is DFQATT and CDR2 is SNEGSKA in the germline V gene (reference sequence). V gave up 6 bases and J gave up 8 bases, with 14 bases separating them. This CDR3 is 12 amino acids long. The CDR3 is CSAPLHGDTIYF. The CDR3 DNA sequence: TGCAGTGCGCCGCTTCATGGTGACACCATATATTTT.

This clonotype was found a few times. The chain combines TRBV9 with TRBJ2-3; 9 nucleotides align to TRBD2. Germline lookup yields CDR1 SGDLS and CDR2 YYNGEE. Trimming cost V 7 bases and J 0 bases; bases outside gene matches: 9. The CDR3 runs 16 residues. The CDR3 loop is CASGAAGGPSTDTQYF. CDR3 DNA: TGTGCCAGCGGCGCCGCGGGGGGGCCAAGCACAGATACGCAGTATTTT.

The rearrangement links TRBV7-6 to TRBJ1-4, with a tentative D call TRBD1 (5 bases). V gave up 1 base and J gave up 2 bases, with 8 bases separating them. The germline V gene has CDR1 SGHVS and CDR2 FNYEAQ. This CDR3 has 15 amino acids. The CDR3 loop reads CASSLGGFTNEKLFF. DNA for the CDR3: TGTGCCAGCAGCTTAGGGGGCTTCACTAATGAAAAACTGTTTTTT.

This clonotype was seen more than once but under ten times. J is TRBJ2-5 and V is TRBV21-1; the DNA was not used to check the table's D call, TRBD1. TRBV21-1 is an annotated pseudogene. The CDR3 runs to 17 residues. The CDR3 coding sequence is TGTGCCAGCAGCAAAAGGGTTGAGGGGGGGCCTGGAGGGACCCAGTACTTC. This codes for CASSKRVEGGPGGTQYF.

V usage is TRBV10-3 and J usage is TRBJ1-5; 7 bases align to TRBD1. This CDR3 has 13 residues. Germline V gives CDR1 ENHRY, CDR2 SYGVKD. CDR3 residues: CAMQGDSNQPQHF. For the CDR3, the DNA is TGTGCAATGCAGGGGGATAGCAATCAGCCCCAGCATTTT.

V and J are TRBV9 and TRBJ1-2; no firm D call. V was pared by 3 bases and J by 0 bases, with 12 bases between. The length of the CDR3 is 15 residues. CDR1 and CDR2 (germline): SGDLS, YYNGEE. The chain's CDR3 is CASSAPGYTNYGYTF. In DNA, the CDR3 is TGTGCCAGCAGCGCCCCAGGATATACTAACTATGGCTACACCTTC.

The chain recombines TRBV18 with TRBJ2-5; tentatively, D is TRBD1 (6 bases). The CDR3 consists of 16 residues. Trimming left V 3 bases short and J 2 bases short, with 16 bases between. Germline V gene sequence: CDR1 KGHSH, CDR2 LQKENI. CDR3 residues: CASSPVTGPIQETQYF. The CDR3 bases are TGTGCCAGCTCACCCGTGACAGGACCCATACAAGAGACCCAGTACTTC.

A few counts support this clonotype. The V gene is TRBV6-2 or TRBV6-3, the J gene TRBJ1-2; D not resolved. In germline, CDR1 is MNHEY, CDR2 SVGEGT. CDR3 size: 13 residues. With 5 bases removed from V and 4 bases from J, the gap between germline ends came to 11 bases. As DNA, the CDR3 is TGTGCCAGCAGTAACGGGCGCTCCTATGGCTACACCTTC. Translated, it gives CASSNGRSYGYTF.

This clonotype was found a few times. The rearrangement joins TRBV9 to TRBJ2-1, with TRBD2 identical over 9 bases. V was clipped by 3 bases and J by 1 base; unmatched bases: 8. This CDR3 has 17 amino acids. Germline CDR1 is SGDLS and CDR2 is YYNGEE. CDR3: CASSGLAGRASYNEQFF. CDR3 nucleotides: TGTGCCAGCAGCGGGCTAGCGGGGCGGGCGTCCTACAATGAGCAGTTCTTC.

The chain links TRBV29-1 to TRBJ2-7; possibly TRBD1 for D (5 bases). The CDR3 covers 13 residues. Looked up from germline, CDR1 is SQVTM and CDR2 is ANQGSEA. Trimming took off 6 bases at V and 2 bases at J, with 14 bases between the two ends. The CDR3 coding sequence is TGCAGCGTGGGCGTGACAGACCCCTACGAGCAGTACTTC. It translates to CSVGVTDPYEQYF.

The chain joins TRBV29-1 to TRBJ2-7; maybe TRBD2 (5 bases). The CDR3 spans 14 residues. V gave up 7 bases and J gave up 3 bases, with 19 bases separating them. Per the germline V gene, CDR1 is SQVTM and CDR2 is ANQGSEA. The CDR3 DNA follows: TGCAGCGCCCGAGGGTGGCTAGGCGACTACGAGCAGTACTTC. This gives the protein CSARGWLGDYEQYF.

This chain uses TRBV6-5 with TRBJ2-1, with a weak D call TRBD1 (5 bases). Per germline, CDR1 MNHEY and CDR2 SVGAGI. The ends were cut back, 4 bases at V and 6 bases at J, with 13 bases in the middle. The CDR3 extends over 14 amino acids. The CDR3 is CASSFPGQFNEQFF. The CDR3 DNA follows: TGTGCCAGCAGTTTCCCAGGGCAGTTCAATGAGCAGTTCTTC.

The rearrangement joins TRBV15 to TRBJ2-2; D remains ambiguous. The CDR3 runs 15 residues. Trimming cost V 6 bases and J 3 bases, with 14 bases left between them. Per germline, CDR1 LNHNV and CDR2 YYDKDF (reference sequence). Written as DNA, the CDR3 is TGTGCCACCAGAGGGAAGGGATCGGACACCGGGGAGCTGTTTTTT. It codes for CATRGKGSDTGELFF.

The chain combines TRBV20-1 with TRBJ1-6, with 9 nucleotides matching TRBD1. The CDR3 extends over 13 amino acids. Germline-derived CDR1 and CDR2 are DFQATT and SNEGSKA (reference sequence). The CDR3: CRRRDRANSPLHF. CDR3 nucleotide sequence: TGCAGGCGAAGGGACAGGGCAAATTCACCCCTCCACTTT.

This clonotype has a handful of counts. V gene TRBV6-5 combines with J gene TRBJ1-1; the D gene is possibly TRBD1 (5 bases). This CDR3 is built from 13 residues. V lost 4 bases to trimming and J lost 3 bases, with 9 bases between them. The germline V gene encodes CDR1 MNHEY and CDR2 SVGAGI. The CDR3 region is CASSSQVYTEAFF. In DNA, the CDR3 is TGTGCCAGCAGTTCACAGGTTTACACTGAAGCTTTCTTT.